A single sample is the source of the 25 T cell receptor beta chains below, sequenced in a study of T cells in Graves' hyperthyroidism and ophthalmopathy. Using RNA transcripts as the source, TCR beta CDR3 regions were amplified. Initially, a first-round RT-PCR of the TCR CDR3 employed the HTBI primer set. TCRdb itself ran the multiplex PCR reads through MiXCR, one entry per CDR3 protein. The sample lists roughly 400,000 distinct CDR3 sequences; 25% were seen once. Sequenced input: blood. The receptor source for this set is a man over 45 with Graves' hyperthyroidism.

The sample holds many counts of this clonotype. The V and J genes are TRBV3-1 and TRBJ2-5, with D hard to call. Germline V gene lookup returns CDR1 LGHDT and CDR2 YNNKEL (reference sequence). The CDR3 length is 14 residues. V lost 2 bases to trimming and J lost 5 bases, with 12 bases between them. CDR3 bases: TGTGCCAGCAGCCAATACCTGGCTTGGGAGACCCAGTACTTC. This translates into CASSQYLAWETQYF.

The CDR3 DNA is TGTGCCATCACCGGGACTAGCAGACACAATGAGCAGTTCTTC. This sequence encodes CAITGTSRHNEQFF. The chain has TRBV10-3 and TRBJ2-1, with 9 bases aligning to TRBD2. Germline trimming cut 7 bases from V and 5 bases from J; bases unmatched to any gene: 6. Germline CDR1 ENHRY, CDR2 SYGVKD. The CDR3 is 14 amino acids.

Turning to this clonotype: The junction shows a germline mismatch at one end, possibly a read error. This chain links TRBV28 with TRBJ1-2; maybe TRBD1 (6 bases). Germline V CDR1 and CDR2: MDHEN, SYDVKM. The CDR3 loop spans 13 amino acids. CDR3 DNA sequence: TGTGCCAGCAGTACCGGGACACTCTATGTCTACACCTTC. It codes for CASSTGTLYVYTF.

In DNA form, the CDR3 reads TGTGCCAGCAGCCAAGTCGATGGTGATACGCAGTATTTT. Amino acids: CASSQVDGDTQYF. The chain combines TRBV4-2 with TRBJ2-3, with D unresolved. V lost 1 base and J lost 6, with 8 bases in between. Looked up from germline, CDR1 is LGHNA and CDR2 is YNFKEQ. The CDR3 spans 13 residues.

A few counts support this clonotype. CDR3 protein: CASSFDGYGYTF. The CDR3 nucleotides are TGTGCCAGCAGCTTCGACGGCTATGGCTACACCTTC. The chain carries TRBV11-2 and TRBJ1-2; the D is unclear. CDR3 length: 12 amino acids. Germline CDR1 SGHAT, CDR2 FQNNGV. Trimming left V 3 bases short and J 4 bases short, with 6 bases between.

The chain recombines TRBV7-2 with TRBJ2-3, with TRBD2 identical over 9 bases. Germline V CDR1 and CDR2: SGHTA, FQGNSA. This CDR3 is 15 amino acids long. The V segment lost 0 bases and the J segment 5 bases; nucleotides outside the gene matches: 3. The CDR3 sequence is CASSLAGLARDTQYF. The CDR3 DNA is TGTGCCAGCAGCTTAGCGGGACTAGCACGAGATACGCAGTATTTT. The whole variable domain, remainder taken from reference TRBV7-2 and TRBJ2-3, is GAGVSQSPSNKVTEKGKDVELRCDPISGHTALYWYRQSLGQGLEFLIYFQGNSAPDKSGLPSDRFSAERTGGSVSTLTIQRTQQEDSAVYLCASSLAGLARDTQYFGPGTRLTVL.

The sample holds many counts of this clonotype. The chain joins TRBV7-8 to TRBJ2-1; D gene uncertain. Germline V gene sequence: CDR1 SGHVS, CDR2 FQNEAQ. V was shortened by 4 bases and J by 6 bases, with 10 bases between the two germline ends. CDR3 length equals 13 residues. Here the CDR3 reads CASSSGRGNEQFF. The CDR3 nucleotides are TGTGCCAGCAGCTCCGGCCGTGGCAATGAGCAGTTCTTC.

This clonotype was observed many times. The chain is built from TRBV3-1 and TRBJ2-5; D ambiguous. The germline gives CDR1 LGHDT, CDR2 YNNKEL (reference sequence). The CDR3 contains 14 residues. V dropped 2 bases and J dropped 1 base, with 8 bases sitting between them. The CDR3 here is CASSQLTRQETQYF. The CDR3 DNA follows: TGTGCCAGCAGCCAACTAACTCGCCAAGAGACCCAGTACTTC.

This clonotype was seen a few times. The rearrangement uses TRBV11-2 and TRBJ2-1; 13 bases map to TRBD2. The trim removed 1 base at V and 0 bases at J, leaving 3 bases unmatched. In germline, CDR1 is SGHAT, CDR2 FQNNGV. CDR3 size: 18 residues. The CDR3 reads CASSLARTSGSSYNEQFF. CDR3 bases: TGTGCCAGCAGCTTAGCTCGGACTAGCGGGAGCTCCTACAATGAGCAGTTCTTC.

This clonotype turned up a few times. One end of the junction does not line up with germline, which may come from a read error. V usage is TRBV27 and J usage is TRBJ2-5, with D perhaps assigned TRBD1 or TRBD2 (7 bases each). The CDR3 extends over 16 amino acids. Germline CDR1 MNHEY, CDR2 SMNVEV (reference sequence). The CDR3 nucleotides are TGTGCCCGCAGTCCACTCAGACAGGGACTAAAAGAGACCCAGTACTTC. This gives the protein CARSPLRQGLKETQYF.

This clonotype has a handful of counts. The V gene is TRBV6-1, the J gene TRBJ2-1; D remains unclear. This CDR3 comprises 12 residues. V was cut by 3 bases and J by 10 bases, with 10 bases left in between. Germline assignment: CDR1 MNHNS and CDR2 SASEGT. CDR3 sequence: CASSEVVWEQFF. CDR3 bases: TGTGCCAGCAGTGAGGTAGTCTGGGAGCAGTTCTTC.

V usage is TRBV9 and J usage is TRBJ1-1; D gene unclear. The V gene's germline CDR1 is SGDLS and CDR2 YYNGEE. The length of the CDR3 is 18 residues. Trimming took off 3 bases at V and 3 bases at J, with 24 bases between the two ends. In nucleotides, the CDR3 is TGTGCCAGCAGCGGGGCCGCTCGGACGGACTTCGGGTACACTGAAGCTTTCTTT. It specifies CASSGAARTDFGYTEAFF. Using reference TRBV9 and TRBJ1-1 for the parts outside the CDR3, the full variable domain is DSGVTQTPKHLITATGQRVTLRCSPRSGDLSVYWYQQSLDQGLQFLIQYYNGEERAKGNILERFSAQQFPDLHSELNLSSLELGDSALYFCASSGAARTDFGYTEAFFGQGTRLTVV.

The chain recombines TRBV7-2 with TRBJ2-2; no clear D gene. V was clipped by 5 bases and J by 5 bases, with 15 bases between them. Germline CDR1 is SGHTA and CDR2 is FQGNSA. The length of the CDR3 is 15 residues. This CDR3 is CASSPGYGRTGELFF. In DNA form, the CDR3 reads TGTGCCAGCAGCCCCGGCTACGGCCGGACCGGGGAGCTGTTTTTT.

This clonotype was found a few times. J is TRBJ2-7 and V is TRBV14; unclear D gene. The CDR3 is 14 amino acids. With 3 bases removed from V and 3 bases from J, the gap between germline ends came to 12 bases. Germline values: CDR1 SGHDN, CDR2 FVKESK. The CDR3 reads CASSQVTHVYEQYF. The CDR3 DNA follows: TGTGCCAGCAGCCAGGTGACACACGTCTACGAGCAGTACTTC.

The rearrangement links TRBV5-1 to TRBJ2-7; TRBD2 agrees at 12 bases. CDR3 length equals 16 residues. Trimming took 4 bases from V and 1 from J; bases not matched to a gene: 6. Looked up from germline, CDR1 is SGHRS and CDR2 is YFSETQ. The CDR3 is CASSPRTSGISYEQYF. The CDR3 nucleotides read TGCGCCAGCAGCCCGCGGACTAGCGGGATATCCTACGAGCAGTACTTC.

This clonotype was seen more than once but under ten times. This chain joins TRBV18 and TRBJ2-1; either TRBD1 or TRBD2 may fit D (7 bases each). V shed 3 bases and J shed 5 bases, with 14 bases lying between them. The CDR3 covers 15 residues. The germline V gene has CDR1 KGHSH and CDR2 LQKENI. The CDR3 region has the DNA TGTGCCAGCTCACCCCCAGGGGGGGGCCACAATGAGCAGTTCTTC. Its protein is CASSPPGGGHNEQFF.

This chain links TRBV30 with TRBJ2-7; 11 nucleotides line up with TRBD1. From germline, CDR1 is GTSNPN and CDR2 SVGIG (reference sequence). The CDR3 consists of 14 residues. V was clipped by 1 base and J by 3 bases; unmatched bases: 2. CDR3 loop: CAWSAGTGGYEQYF. The CDR3 DNA reads as TGTGCCTGGAGTGCCGGGACAGGGGGCTACGAGCAGTACTTC.

This clonotype was found a few times. The CDR3 reads CSATRTSDYTDTQYF. CDR3 sequence (DNA): TGCAGTGCTACCCGGACTAGCGATTACACAGATACGCAGTATTTT. V gene TRBV20-1 combines with J gene TRBJ2-3; the match to TRBD2 covers 9 bases. Germline V gene sequence: CDR1 DFQATT, CDR2 SNEGSKA (reference sequence). J was trimmed by 2 bases and V by 4 bases; bases with no gene match: 7. This CDR3 spans 15 amino acids.

V gene TRBV11-1 combines with J gene TRBJ2-3; D uncertain. CDR3 length: 14 residues. Germline V CDR1 and CDR2: SGHAT, FQDESV (reference sequence). V was clipped by 7 bases and J by 2 bases, with 13 bases between them. CDR3 sequence reads: CASTSQKLTDTQYF. CDR3 in DNA: TGTGCCAGCACCTCCCAGAAACTCACAGATACGCAGTATTTT.

As concerns this clonotype: This could be a read error, since a much larger clone is one nucleotide away. This chain connects TRBV29-1 to TRBJ2-1, with D perhaps TRBD2 (7 bases). The last part of the DNA fits TRBJ2-7 better; the J call may be wrong. Germline CDR1 is SQVTM and CDR2 is ANQGSEA. The CDR3 totals 14 residues. CDR3 DNA: TGCAGCGTGCGAAGGGGGGGCGAATACAATGAGCAGTACTTC. It specifies CSVRRGGEYNEQYF.

The chain recombines TRBV15 with TRBJ2-2; the D is unclear. Germline CDR1 and CDR2: LNHNV and YYDKDF (reference sequence). The CDR3 spans 15 residues. V lost 5 bases and J 4 bases, leaving 14 bases between the germline ends. The CDR3 is CATSPDLITTGELFF. CDR3 bases: TGTGCCACCAGCCCGGACCTAATTACCACCGGGGAGCTGTTTTTT.

V is TRBV20-1 and J is TRBJ2-5, with D uncertain. The ends were cut back, 0 bases at V and 1 base at J, with 6 bases in the middle. There are 13 residues in the CDR3. Germline values: CDR1 DFQATT, CDR2 SNEGSKA (reference sequence). The CDR3 loop is CSARDIGQETQYF. CDR3 in DNA: TGCAGTGCTAGAGATATCGGCCAAGAGACCCAGTACTTC.

This clonotype was picked up a small number of times. The chain has TRBV10-2 and TRBJ2-3; 13 nucleotides agree with TRBD2. Per the germline V gene, CDR1 is WSHSY and CDR2 is SAAADI. The ends lost 5 bases at V and 6 bases at J; junction bases unmatched: 5. The CDR3 totals 15 residues. The CDR3, as DNA: TGCGCCAGCAGTCAAACTAGCGGGAGGGTGGATACGCAGTATTTT. It yields the protein CASSQTSGRVDTQYF.

This clonotype was seen ten or more times. This chain connects TRBV28 to TRBJ2-5; TRBD2 aligns across 7 bases. This CDR3 is 15 amino acids long. Trimming took 4 bases from V and 5 from J; bases not matched to a gene: 10. Germline V gene sequence: CDR1 MDHEN, CDR2 SYDVKM. CDR3 DNA sequence: TGTGCCAGCAGTTGGGGAGGGTACTCGGCTGAGACCCAGTACTTC. It codes for CASSWGGYSAETQYF.

This CDR3 reads CASSAAAKNIQYF. The DNA of the CDR3 is TGTGCCAGCAGTGCAGCTGCCAAAAACATTCAGTACTTC. V is TRBV25-1 and J is TRBJ2-4; the D is unclear. Trimming took off 4 bases at V and 1 base at J, with 5 bases between the two ends. The CDR3 is 13 residues long. CDR1 and CDR2 (germline): MGHDK, SYGVNS. Drawing the rest from reference TRBV25-1 and TRBJ2-4, the complete variable domain is EADIYQTPRYLVIGTGKKITLECSQTMGHDKMYWYQQDPGMELHLIHYSYGVNSTEKGDLSSESTVSRIRTEHFPLTLESARPSHTSQYLCASSAAAKNIQYFGAGTRLSVL.